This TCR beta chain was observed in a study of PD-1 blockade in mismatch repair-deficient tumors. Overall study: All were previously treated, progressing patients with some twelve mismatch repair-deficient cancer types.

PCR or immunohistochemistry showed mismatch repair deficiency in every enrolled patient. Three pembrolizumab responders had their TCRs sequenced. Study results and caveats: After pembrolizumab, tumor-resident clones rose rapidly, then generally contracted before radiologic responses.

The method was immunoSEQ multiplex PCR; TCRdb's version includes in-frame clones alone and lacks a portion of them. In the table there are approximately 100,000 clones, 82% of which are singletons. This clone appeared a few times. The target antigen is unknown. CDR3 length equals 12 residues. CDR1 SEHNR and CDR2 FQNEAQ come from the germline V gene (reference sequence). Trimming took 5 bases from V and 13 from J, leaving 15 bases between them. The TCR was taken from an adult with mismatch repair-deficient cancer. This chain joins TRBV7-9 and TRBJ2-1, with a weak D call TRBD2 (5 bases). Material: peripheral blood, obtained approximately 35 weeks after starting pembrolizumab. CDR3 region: CASSASSGLQFF. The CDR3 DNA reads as TGTGCCAGCAGCGCTAGCTCTGGTCTCCAGTTCTTC.